The TCR beta chain under discussion was sequenced for a study of blood T cell repertoires in COVID-19. This clone appeared a few times. The same CDR3 is also encoded by other DNA sequences in this sample. V lost 3 bases, J lost 4 bases, and 9 bases lay in between. The CDR3 loop spans 13 amino acids. Germline loops: CDR1 LNHDA, CDR2 SQIVND (reference sequence). TCRdb's copy holds only in-frame clones and misses some; the assay was immunoSEQ multiplex PCR. The sample holds around 230,000 clones, about 82% seen once. The sequence was collected from a man in his fifties with COVID-19, enrolled during active disease. The rearrangement links TRBV19 to TRBJ1-2, with D possibly being TRBD1 (6 bases). The material sequenced was peripheral blood. This CDR3 is CASSIGRGYGYTF. The DNA of the CDR3 is TGTGCCAGTAGTATCGGCAGGGGCTATGGCTACACCTTC.